This T cell receptor (beta chain) comes out of a study of vaccination and CD4 T cells after COVID-19. Study summary: Nine convalescent cases were mild and one was severe, and all had been SARS-CoV-2 positive by nasal swab PCR. Convalescent individuals numbered four females and six males, two being Hispanic.

Treatment here: roughly 10-day PBMC culture with coronavirus spike peptide pools or control peptides (ViraFEST assay). The Oncomine TCR Beta short-read assay was applied to DNA of cultured CD4+ T cells. MiXCR was run by TCRdb on the PCR reads, yielding one entry per CDR3 protein. The repertoire holds about 9,900 distinct CDR3 sequences, with approximately 55% as singletons. About this clonotype: Its antigen is not known.

Notes on the study in general: Recorded median SARS-CoV-2-reactive clonotype numbers increased from around 20 to 38 without reaching significance.

This CDR3 region has 15 residues. Germline loops: CDR1 SGHTS, CDR2 YDEGEE. V gave up 0 bases and J gave up 7 bases, with 11 bases separating them. The V and J genes are TRBV5-8 and TRBJ1-6, with D hard to call. The TCR originated in a human donor who had recovered from COVID-19. Material: CD4+ T cells from blood, cultured in vitro. The CDR3 DNA follows: TGTGCCAGCAGCTTGGGGCGCCGGGAGAATTCACCCCTCCACTTT. Amino acids: CASSLGRRENSPLHF.